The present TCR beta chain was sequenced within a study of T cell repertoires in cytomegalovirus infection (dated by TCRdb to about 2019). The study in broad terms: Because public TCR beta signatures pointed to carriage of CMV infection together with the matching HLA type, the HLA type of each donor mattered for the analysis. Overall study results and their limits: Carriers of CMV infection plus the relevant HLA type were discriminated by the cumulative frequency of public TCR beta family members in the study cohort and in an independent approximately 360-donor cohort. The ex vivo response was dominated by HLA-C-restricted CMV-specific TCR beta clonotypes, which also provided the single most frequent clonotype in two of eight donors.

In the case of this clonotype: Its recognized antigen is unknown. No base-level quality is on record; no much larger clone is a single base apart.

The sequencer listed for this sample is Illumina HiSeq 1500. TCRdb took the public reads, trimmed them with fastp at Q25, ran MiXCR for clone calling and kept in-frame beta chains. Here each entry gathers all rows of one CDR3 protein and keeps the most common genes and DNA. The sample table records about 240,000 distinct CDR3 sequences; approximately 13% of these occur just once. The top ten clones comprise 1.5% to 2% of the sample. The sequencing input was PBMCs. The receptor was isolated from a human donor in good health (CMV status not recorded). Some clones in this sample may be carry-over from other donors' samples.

CDR3 reads: CSARAGRKVDEQFF. The nucleotides read TGCAGTGCTAGAGCCGGCCGGAAGGTCGATGAGCAGTTCTTC. This chain joins TRBV20-1 to TRBJ2-1, with no D gene named confidently. The junction carries 15 bases between V and J, which are trimmed by 1 base and 8 bases respectively. Inclusive of the bounding cysteine and phenylalanine, the CDR3 is 14 residues long. Only the CDR3 DNA stays, 42 bases, in frame from base 1. Sequences DFQATT (CDR1) and SNEGSKA (CDR2) are obtained from the germline V gene (reference sequence).